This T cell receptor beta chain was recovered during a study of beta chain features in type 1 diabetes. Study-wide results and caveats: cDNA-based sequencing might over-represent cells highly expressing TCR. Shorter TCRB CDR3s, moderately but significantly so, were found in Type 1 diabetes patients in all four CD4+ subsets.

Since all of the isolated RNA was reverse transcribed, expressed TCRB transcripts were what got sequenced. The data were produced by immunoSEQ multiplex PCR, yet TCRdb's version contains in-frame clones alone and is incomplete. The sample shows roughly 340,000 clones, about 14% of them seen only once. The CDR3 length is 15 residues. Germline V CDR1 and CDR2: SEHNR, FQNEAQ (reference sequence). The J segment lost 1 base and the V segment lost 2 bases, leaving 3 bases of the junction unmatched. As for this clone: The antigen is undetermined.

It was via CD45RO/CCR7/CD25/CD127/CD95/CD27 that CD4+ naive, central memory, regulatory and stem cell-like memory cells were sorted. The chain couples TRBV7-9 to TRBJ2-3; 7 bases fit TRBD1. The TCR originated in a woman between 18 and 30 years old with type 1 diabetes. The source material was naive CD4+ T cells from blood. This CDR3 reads CASSLRTGRTDTQYF. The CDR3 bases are TGTGCCAGCAGCTTACGGACAGGCCGCACAGATACGCAGTATTTT.